This T cell receptor beta chain was sequenced for a study of siplizumab effects on memory and regulatory T cells. Assay: immunoSEQ multiplex PCR; the TCRdb copy retains only in-frame clones and omits some. The sample records 80,000 to 130,000 clones, approximately 94% being singletons. Worth noting for this clone: Its antigen is not known.

Findings and caveats of the study: No naive or memory phenotype could be assigned to roughly 75-97% of proliferating clones. There appeared to be greater diversity in naive T cells than in memory cells, and naive T cells seemed major contributors to the alloresponse.

In germline, CDR1 is MDHEN, CDR2 SYDVKM. The CDR3 has 11 amino acids. Trimming took off 3 bases at V and 4 bases at J, with 3 bases between the two ends. Input material: Tregs sorted from blood. This TCR derives from a human donor in good health. The chain uses TRBV28 and TRBJ1-2; D uncertain. CDR3 amino acids: CASSFFYGYTF. The CDR3 nucleotides are TGTGCCAGCAGTTTTTTCTATGGCTACACCTTC.